This TCR beta chain was recorded in a study of T cell responses to AZD1222 COVID-19 vaccine (dated by TCRdb to 2020 to 2022). At the level of the whole study: A total of roughly 240 trial participants underwent TCR sequencing, of whom about 200 received two doses of AZD1222 and roughly 25 received two doses of the MenACWY control vaccine. Trial participants were enrolled by age into 18-55, 56-69 and 70-plus year subgroups, with roughly 160, 29 and 62 TCR-sequenced participants respectively.

The label giving this sample's time point can be read as: baseline before first vaccination. The treatment or condition label, read with the paper, signifies: meningococcal conjugate vaccine given as trial control. Vaccinee samples came from UK trials COV001 and COV002, including a single-blind randomized controlled phase 2/3 trial of AZD1222 (ChAdOx1 nCoV-19) in healthy adults. For TCRbeta chain sequencing, PBMC samples were collected from trial participants at day 0 and at day 28 after the second dose. What the work shows at the level of the full study, not this receptor alone: Conclusions about previously exposed vaccinees are limited, since just a handful of AZD1222 recipients were seropositive for SARS-CoV-2 at baseline. Epitopes outside the regions mutated in the B.1.351 and B.1.1.7 variants were reportedly recognized by nearly half of the unique spike-specific TCRs. In the small 56-69-year group, the increase in depth fell short of significance, most likely because of low power. The vaccine-associated CD4 TCRs covered the entire spike protein, and the dominant responses fell in regions 160-218 and 743-854. Participants were mostly white British, with more females than males. The authors suggested clonal diversity may have been underestimated. No day 14 peak-response samples were available, so repertoires were characterized only after the peak T cell response. After two AZD1222 doses, spike-specific TCR breadth and depth were significantly higher than at day 0 and than in MenACWY recipients.

The CDR3 regions of human TCRbeta chains were analyzed by immunosequencing. For the original study's pipeline: TCRs in the repertoires were compared against a reference library of SARS-CoV-2-specific TCRs that had been generated with the MIRA antigen-specificity platform. Breadth was defined as the fraction of unique TCRs that were SARS-CoV-2-associated, and depth was defined as the fraction of total T cells that were SARS-CoV-2-associated. Using the MIRA data, every spike-specific TCR was mapped to the spike region that the TCR reacted to and assigned to either a CD4 or a CD8 class. Log10-transformed breadth and depth values were compared by one-way ANOVA with Sidak's multiple comparisons tests. Not all clones reach the TCRdb copy of this immuneACCESS table, which keeps in-frame sequences only. Checked studies attribute under half of the gap to unresolved V genes and leave the rest unexplained. That table gives V, J and clone size, and the DNA gave D and trimming. The sample records approximately 140,000 clones, 75% to 85% of which are singletons. The top ten clonotypes cover roughly 4.3% of the sample.

As to this clone: Its antigen remains undetermined. No much larger clone exists at a distance of one base, and base qualities are not known.

The receptor was isolated from an adult in good health. The input for sequencing was peripheral blood, taken on day 0 of MenACWY control vaccination.

The CDR3 region reads CASTRGPGEAFF. The DNA reads as follows: TGTGCCAGCACCAGGGGCCCCGGTGAAGCTTTCTTT. The chain was built from TRBV7-9 and TRBJ1-1; D gene: possibly TRBD1, on 6 matching bases. V loses 7 bases of germline sequence and J loses 7 bases, and the interval between the two ends is 13 bases. CDR1 SEHNR and CDR2 FQNEAQ are derived from the germline V gene (reference sequence). The CDR3 spans 12 residues, from the cysteine through the phenylalanine. The read is trimmed to its CDR3 DNA, 36 bases read in frame from base 1. With the portions outside the CDR3 filled from the reference TRBV7-9 and TRBJ1-1 genes, the complete variable region becomes DTGVSQNPRHKITKRGQNVTFRCDPISEHNRLYWYRQTLGQGPEFLTYFQNEAQLEKSRLLSDRFSAERPKGSFSTLEIQRTEQGDSAMYLCASTRGPGEAFFGQGTRLTVV.